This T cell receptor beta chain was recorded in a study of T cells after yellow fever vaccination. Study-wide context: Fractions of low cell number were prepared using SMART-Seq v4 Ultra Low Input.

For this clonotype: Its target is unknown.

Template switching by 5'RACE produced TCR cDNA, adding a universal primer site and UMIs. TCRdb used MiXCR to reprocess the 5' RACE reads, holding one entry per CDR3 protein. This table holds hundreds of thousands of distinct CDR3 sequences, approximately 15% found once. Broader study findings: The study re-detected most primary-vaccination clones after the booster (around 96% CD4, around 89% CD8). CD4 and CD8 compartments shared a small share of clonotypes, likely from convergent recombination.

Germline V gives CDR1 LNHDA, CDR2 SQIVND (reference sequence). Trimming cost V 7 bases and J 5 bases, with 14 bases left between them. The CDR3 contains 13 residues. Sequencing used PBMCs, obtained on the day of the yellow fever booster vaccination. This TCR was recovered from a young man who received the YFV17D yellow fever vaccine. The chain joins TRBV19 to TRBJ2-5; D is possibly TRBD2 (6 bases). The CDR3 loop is CASTGGAWETQYF. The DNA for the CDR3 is TGTGCCAGTACTGGCGGGGCATGGGAGACCCAGTACTTC.